The 9 T cell receptor beta chains listed next were all sequenced from one sample in a study of cytomegalovirus exposure and HLA in healthy donors. The PCR contained 60 Vbeta and 13 Jbeta primers. Repertoires were generated with immunoSEQ multiplex PCR, while TCRdb's copy carries only in-frame clones and drops some. The sample holds roughly 140,000 clones, roughly four fifths seen once. Sequences were obtained from PBMCs. The receptor set was obtained from a male donor in good health and CMV-seronegative.

The gene calls are TRBV7-9 and TRBJ2-1; TRBD2 agrees at 14 bases. The germline gives CDR1 SEHNR, CDR2 FQNEAQ (reference sequence). The ends lost 6 bases at V and 8 bases at J; junction bases unmatched: 9. The CDR3 consists of 16 residues. This chain's CDR3 is CASSSTSGRAIYEQFF. Written as DNA, the CDR3 is TGTGCCAGCAGTTCGACTAGCGGGAGGGCCATCTATGAGCAGTTCTTC.

V is TRBV6-1 and J is TRBJ2-5; 8 bases align to TRBD1. This CDR3 spans 12 amino acids. The germline V gene encodes CDR1 MNHNS and CDR2 SASEGT. V dropped 3 bases and J dropped 7; count of bases not matched to a gene: 1. In DNA, the CDR3 is TGTGCCAGCAGTGACACAGGGGGGACCCAGTACTTC. It encodes CASSDTGGTQYF.

CDR3 region: CASSLGGGEQYF. CDR3 sequence (DNA): TGTGCCAGCAGCTTAGGCGGCGGCGAGCAGTACTTC. This chain links TRBV7-9 with TRBJ2-7; D unresolved. The germline V gene encodes CDR1 SEHNR and CDR2 FQNEAQ (reference sequence). Trimming took off 1 base at V and 6 bases at J, with 7 bases between the two ends. The CDR3 contains 12 residues.

This clone was counted a few times. The chain carries TRBV25-1 and TRBJ1-2; the D gene is possibly TRBD1 (6 bases). The CDR3 spans 14 residues. The germline CDR1 and CDR2 sequences are MGHDK and SYGVNS. The germline V and J ends were trimmed by 4 bases and 4 bases, with 13 bases remaining between them. The CDR3 coding sequence is TGTGCCAGCAGTGGAGACAGGAGTGGCTATGGCTACACCTTC. It translates to CASSGDRSGYGYTF.

This clone came up once. V and J are TRBV30 and TRBJ2-1; D not certain. The CDR3 spans 12 residues. Germline V gene sequence: CDR1 GTSNPN, CDR2 SVGIG (reference sequence). V gave up 2 bases and J gave up 7 bases, with 9 bases separating them. The CDR3, as DNA: TGTGCCTGGAGTCAAGAGGCGAATGAGCAGTTCTTC. Translating it yields CAWSQEANEQFF.

The table lists this clone with a count of one. The rearrangement joins TRBV5-1 to TRBJ2-3; TRBD2 aligns across 7 bases. V gave up 2 bases and J gave up 2 bases; unmatched junction bases: 11. CDR3 length: 17 residues. Germline loops: CDR1 SGHRS, CDR2 YFSETQ. The CDR3 sequence is CASSFPQAGRITDTQYF. The CDR3 coding sequence is TGCGCCAGCAGCTTCCCTCAAGCGGGGAGAATCACAGATACGCAGTATTTT.

This clone was seen just once. The V and J genes are TRBV11-2 and TRBJ2-7, with 7 positions matching TRBD2. The CDR3 covers 15 residues. The V segment lost 4 bases and the J segment 3 bases; nucleotides outside the gene matches: 9. Germline loops: CDR1 SGHAT, CDR2 FQNNGV. The CDR3, as DNA: TGTGCCAGCAGCTATCGGGAGGCAGGGAACTACGAGCAGTACTTC. Translating it yields CASSYREAGNYEQYF.

In the case of this clone: Its ends do not fully match the called genes, so a read error is possible. V usage is TRBV7-9 and J usage is TRBJ1-2, with a weak D call TRBD1 (6 bases). The CDR3 sequence is 14 residues long. CDR1 is SEHNR and CDR2 is FQNEAQ in the germline V gene (reference sequence). CDR3 protein: CSSSLWDISYGYTF. DNA of the CDR3: TGTTCCAGCAGCTTATGGGACATCTCCTATGGCTACACCTTC.

This chain connects TRBV9 to TRBJ1-5; 7 bases match TRBD1. J was trimmed by 3 bases and V by 4 bases; bases with no gene match: 7. Germline lookup yields CDR1 SGDLS and CDR2 YYNGEE. This CDR3 region has 15 residues. The CDR3 nucleotides are TGTGCCAGCAGCCGAGAGGGGACAGACAATCAGCCCCAGCATTTT. It is translated as CASSREGTDNQPQHF.